Listed here are 12 T cell receptor beta chains from one sample, sequenced in a study of blood T cell repertoires in COVID-19. Clones were sequenced by immunoSEQ multiplex PCR, and TCRdb holds only the in-frame ones, with some missing. The sample records under 250,000 clones, more than 70% being singletons. The sample taken for sequencing was PBMCs or T cells enriched from blood (not recorded which). These receptors were taken from a man under 40 with acute COVID-19.

V usage is TRBV6-4 and J usage is TRBJ2-5, with 10 bases identical to TRBD1. The germline V gene has CDR1 MRHNA and CDR2 SNTAGT. Trimming removed 6 bases from V and 7 bases from J; junction bases left unmatched: 11. This CDR3 is built from 15 residues. This CDR3 reads CASRTGDRGVWTQYF. In DNA, the CDR3 is TGTGCCAGCAGGACTGGGGACAGGGGAGTGTGGACCCAGTACTTC.

The rearrangement joins TRBV28 to TRBJ1-2; D remains ambiguous. V lost 6 bases and J lost 1, with 9 bases in between. CDR1 is MDHEN, CDR2 SYDVKM, per germline. The CDR3 runs 13 residues. The CDR3 DNA sequence: TGTGCCAGCAGGGCCAGTTTTAACTATGGCTACACCTTC. Its translation: CASRASFNYGYTF.

This clone was found a few times. The J gene is TRBJ1-4, the V gene TRBV12-2; the table assigns TRBD1, which was not confirmed against the DNA. TRBV12-2 is shown as a pseudogene. The CDR3 has 15 amino acids. CDR3 nucleotides: TGTGCAAGTCGCTTTTCCGGGATAGGGGGTGGAAAACTGTTTTTT. Translated: CASRFSGIGGGKLFF.

The gene calls are TRBV19 and TRBJ1-6; tentatively, D is TRBD1 (5 bases). The CDR3 totals 17 residues. V lost 5 bases and J 0 bases, leaving 14 bases between the germline ends. CDR1 is LNHDA, CDR2 SQIVND, per germline (reference sequence). CDR3 DNA: TGTGCCAGTAGTGTCGACAGTGCGAGCTCCTATAATTCACCCCTCCACTTT. Translating it yields CASSVDSASSYNSPLHF. The whole variable domain, filled in from reference TRBV19 and TRBJ1-6, reads DGGITQSPKYLFRKEGQNVTLSCEQNLNHDAMYWYRQDPGQGLRLIYYSQIVNDFQKGDIAEGYSVSREKKESFPLTVTSAQKNPTAFYLCASSVDSASSYNSPLHFGNGTRLTVT.

This clone was seen a handful of times. CDR3: CASSQVSGEYNEQFF. CDR3 DNA: TGTGCCAGCAGCCAAGTAAGCGGGGAGTACAATGAGCAGTTCTTC. This chain connects TRBV3-1 (or the pseudogene TRBV3-2) to TRBJ2-1, with 7 bases lining up with TRBD2. CDR3 length: 15 residues. The V and J ends lost 1 base and 4 bases, in that order; junction bases with no gene match: 4. The germline V gene has CDR1 LGHDT and CDR2 YNNKEL (reference sequence).

The V call is TRBV6-1, the J call TRBJ2-3; 7 bases fit TRBD1. This CDR3 is built from 16 residues. With 3 bases clipped from V and 0 bases from J, the junction kept 6 bases outside the gene matches. In germline, CDR1 is MNHNS, CDR2 SASEGT. In nucleotides, the CDR3 is TGTGCCAGCAGTGACTTCCGGGACAGAAGCACAGATACGCAGTATTTT. Its translation is CASSDFRDRSTDTQYF.

The table lists this clone with a few counts. The chain uses TRBV6-5 and TRBJ2-2; 7 bases are shared with TRBD1. Trimming cost V 6 bases and J 6 bases; bases outside gene matches: 10. CDR1 is MNHEY and CDR2 is SVGAGI in the germline V gene. The CDR3 loop spans 15 amino acids. CDR3 loop: CASRNSGGAPGELFF. The CDR3 DNA sequence: TGTGCCAGCAGGAATTCAGGGGGAGCTCCCGGGGAGCTGTTTTTT.

The chain joins TRBV4-2 to TRBJ2-3; TRBD2 agrees at 13 bases. Germline V gene sequence: CDR1 LGHNA, CDR2 YNFKEQ. The CDR3 is made up of 15 amino acids. Unmatched junction bases numbered 7, after V lost 4 bases and J lost 9 bases. The chain's CDR3 is CASSPTSGGAVTQYF. Written as DNA, the CDR3 is TGTGCCAGCAGCCCTACTAGCGGGGGGGCCGTAACGCAGTATTTT.

The chain employs TRBV2 and TRBJ2-7, with D tentatively TRBD2 (6 bases). The CDR3 is 12 residues long. V was cut by 4 bases and J by 6 bases, with 10 bases left in between. The germline gives CDR1 SNHLY, CDR2 FYNNEI. The CDR3 loop is CASSVRGTEQYF. The CDR3 DNA is TGTGCCAGCAGTGTTCGCGGGACCGAGCAGTACTTC. The full variable domain, with the rest looked up from reference TRBV2 and TRBJ2-7, is EPEVTQTPSHQVTQMGQEVILRCVPISNHLYFYWYRQILGQKVEFLVSFYNNEISEKSEIFDDQFSVERPDGSNFTLKIRSTKLEDSAMYFCASSVRGTEQYFGPGTRLTVT.

This chain uses TRBV5-6 with TRBJ1-2, with D uncertain. The CDR3 runs to 15 residues. V was cut by 4 bases and J by 3 bases, with 16 bases left in between. Germline V gives CDR1 SGHDT, CDR2 YYEEEE. CDR3 sequence reads: CASSKTTHTDYGYTF. CDR3 sequence (DNA): TGTGCCAGCAGCAAGACTACACACACCGACTATGGCTACACCTTC.

In DNA, the CDR3 is TGTGCCAGCAGCGCTCAAGGGGGATTGGGGGCCGGACTTTTCTATGGCTACACCTTC. Translation gives CASSAQGGLGAGLFYGYTF. The chain recombines TRBV9 with TRBJ1-2, with D possibly matching TRBD1 (6 bases). The germline V and J ends were trimmed by 3 bases and 4 bases, with 28 bases remaining between them. The germline gives CDR1 SGDLS, CDR2 YYNGEE. This CDR3 contains 19 residues. Full variable domain (rest looked up from reference TRBV9 and TRBJ1-2): DSGVTQTPKHLITATGQRVTLRCSPRSGDLSVYWYQQSLDQGLQFLIQYYNGEERAKGNILERFSAQQFPDLHSELNLSSLELGDSALYFCASSAQGGLGAGLFYGYTFGSGTRLTVV.

The chain has TRBV19 and TRBJ2-6; D is possibly TRBD1 (6 bases). The germline V gene has CDR1 LNHDA and CDR2 SQIVND (reference sequence). The ends were cut back, 6 bases at V and 0 bases at J, with 9 bases in the middle. The CDR3 sequence is 15 residues long. CDR3 nucleotide sequence: TGTGCCAGTAGCAGGGGAAGCTCTGGGGCCAACGTCCTGACTTTC. Residues: CASSRGSSGANVLTF. The variable domain in full, completed from reference TRBV19 and TRBJ2-6, reads DGGITQSPKYLFRKEGQNVTLSCEQNLNHDAMYWYRQDPGQGLRLIYYSQIVNDFQKGDIAEGYSVSREKKESFPLTVTSAQKNPTAFYLCASSRGSSGANVLTFGAGSRLTVL.